Here is one T cell receptor beta chain with its context. Its target is unknown. Using immunoSEQ multiplex PCR, the repertoire was profiled, and TCRdb retains in-frame clones only, with some absent. The sample consists of 700,000 to 950,000 clones, 96% of them appearing once. This sample was included in a study of shared clonotypes between healthy human individuals. Study at large: Each donor had three CD4 naive, three CD4 memory, two CD8 naive and one CD8 memory plate.

Study-wide points: Roughly 4.7% was the fraction of naive CD4 clonotypes found shared across a few donors. The represented genetic and exposure-history diversity was limited by the small number of donors.

Naive CD8 isolation took CD45RO-negative cells positively selected for CCR7 and excluded terminally differentiated effector memory CD45RA+ cells. J gave up 4 bases and V 5 bases, and 4 bases lay outside the gene matches. This CDR3 contains 14 residues. Germline V lookup: CDR1 SEHNR, CDR2 FQNEAQ (reference sequence). The sequencing input was naive CD8+ T cells sorted from blood. This clonotype was sampled from a man between 25 and 39 years old in good health. The genes are TRBV7-9 and TRBJ2-1; 8 positions agree with TRBD2. Written as DNA, the CDR3 is TGTGCCAGCAGCGAGACTAGCGATTACAATGAGCAGTTCTTC. This codes for CASSETSDYNEQFF. Filled out from reference TRBV7-9 and TRBJ2-1, the complete variable domain reads DTGVSQNPRHKITKRGQNVTFRCDPISEHNRLYWYRQTLGQGPEFLTYFQNEAQLEKSRLLSDRFSAERPKGSFSTLEIQRTEQGDSAMYLCASSETSDYNEQFFGPGTRLTVL.